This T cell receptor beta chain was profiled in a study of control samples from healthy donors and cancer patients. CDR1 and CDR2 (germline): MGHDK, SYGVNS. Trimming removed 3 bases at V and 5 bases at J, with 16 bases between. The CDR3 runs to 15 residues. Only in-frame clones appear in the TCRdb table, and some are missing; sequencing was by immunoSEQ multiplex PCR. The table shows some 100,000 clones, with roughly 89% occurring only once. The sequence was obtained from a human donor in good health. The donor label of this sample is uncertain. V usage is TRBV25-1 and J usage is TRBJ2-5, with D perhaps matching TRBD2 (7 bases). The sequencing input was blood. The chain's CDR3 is CASSEGGQLRETQYF. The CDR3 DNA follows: TGTGCCAGCAGTGAGGGGGGGCAACTGAGGGAGACCCAGTACTTC. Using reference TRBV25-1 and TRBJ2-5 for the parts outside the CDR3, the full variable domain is EADIYQTPRYLVIGTGKKITLECSQTMGHDKMYWYQQDPGMELHLIHYSYGVNSTEKGDLSSESTVSRIRTEHFPLTLESARPSHTSQYLCASSEGGQLRETQYFGPGTRLLVL.